Listed here are 32 T cell receptor beta chains from one sample, sequenced in a study of blood T cell repertoires in COVID-19. Assay used: immunoSEQ multiplex PCR; TCRdb lists only in-frame clones, some missing. The sample consists of under 400,000 clones, 80% to 90% of them appearing once. Material: PBMCs or T cells enriched from blood (not recorded which). These receptors were collected from a man aged 40-49 years in a cohort exposed to, infected with or recovered from COVID-19 (not recorded which).

The chain joins TRBV9 to TRBJ1-5; no reliable D call. Germline CDR1 and CDR2: SGDLS and YYNGEE. The CDR3 contains 13 residues. Trimming took 4 bases from V and 8 from J, leaving 13 bases between them. CDR3 coding DNA: TGTGCCAGCAGCACCGATGCGAGTGAGCCCCAGCATTTT. This gives the protein CASSTDASEPQHF.

The rearrangement links TRBV7-9 to TRBJ2-7, with 9 bases that match TRBD1. Germline V gene data show CDR1 as SEHNR and CDR2 as FQNEAQ (reference sequence). Trimming at V came to 5 bases and at J to 1 base, leaving 6 bases not matched to a gene. This CDR3 region has 15 residues. CDR3 protein: CASSPGQGWSYEQYF. The CDR3 DNA follows: TGTGCCAGCAGCCCCGGACAGGGGTGGTCCTACGAGCAGTACTTC.

Remarks on this clone: This sample includes further DNA sequences coding for the same CDR3. The chain uses TRBV28 and TRBJ1-5; TRBD1 matches 9 bases. V shed 2 bases, J shed 6 bases, and the junction held 5 bases outside the gene matches. The CDR3 consists of 15 residues. CDR1 and CDR2 (germline): MDHEN, SYDVKM. CDR3 amino acids: CASSLRQGVSQPQHF. The CDR3 DNA sequence: TGTGCCAGCAGTTTACGACAGGGGGTAAGTCAGCCCCAGCATTTT. Full variable domain (missing parts from reference TRBV28 and TRBJ1-5): DVKVTQSSRYLVKRTGEKVFLECVQDMDHENMFWYRQDPGLGLRLIYFSYDVKMKEKGDIPEGYSVSREKKERFSLILESASTNQTSMYLCASSLRQGVSQPQHFGDGTRLSIL.

This chain links TRBV6-5 with TRBJ2-1, with D tentatively TRBD1 (5 bases). V shed 4 bases and J shed 6 bases, with 10 bases lying between them. The CDR3 loop spans 13 amino acids. Germline V gene data show CDR1 as MNHEY and CDR2 as SVGAGI. CDR3 in DNA: TGTGCCAGCAGTTGGGGCAGACTCAATGAGCAGTTCTTC. Its translation is CASSWGRLNEQFF.

V usage is TRBV11-3 and J usage is TRBJ2-1; 10 bases map to TRBD2. Per the germline V gene, CDR1 is SGHNT and CDR2 is YENEEA. V was pared by 5 bases and J by 2 bases, with 0 bases of the junction left unmatched. The CDR3 sequence is 14 residues long. The CDR3, as DNA: TGTGCCAGCAGCCTAGCGGGGGCCTACAATGAGCAGTTCTTC. This codes for CASSLAGAYNEQFF.

The chain recombines TRBV28 with TRBJ1-2; TRBD1 matches 9 bases. This CDR3 has 15 residues. Germline V gene sequence: CDR1 MDHEN, CDR2 SYDVKM. V was clipped by 3 bases and J by 2 bases; unmatched bases: 4. CDR3 region: CASSFGGQGNYGYTF. The CDR3 DNA sequence: TGTGCCAGCAGTTTTGGAGGACAGGGGAACTATGGCTACACCTTC.

The gene calls are TRBV19 and TRBJ1-3; unclear D gene. Per germline, CDR1 LNHDA and CDR2 SQIVND (reference sequence). Trimming cost V 7 bases and J 4 bases, with 11 bases left between them. This CDR3 contains 13 residues. Written as DNA, the CDR3 is TGTGCCAGTACCCCCTCGTTGGGAAACACCATATATTTT. Protein product: CASTPSLGNTIYF.

The CDR3 nucleotides are TGTGCCAGCAGCTTGGCCGGGACTAGCGGGATCGGGGAGACCCAGTACTTC. It encodes CASSLAGTSGIGETQYF. The chain uses TRBV5-4 and TRBJ2-5; 13 bases are a match to TRBD2. With V trimmed by 0 bases and J by 5 bases, 7 bases remained unmatched. Germline CDR1 SGHNT, CDR2 YYREEE (reference sequence). The CDR3 length is 17 residues. The full variable domain, in which reference TRBV5-4 and TRBJ2-5 provide the parts outside the CDR3, is ETGVTQSPTHLIKTRGQQVTLRCSSQSGHNTVSWYQQALGQGPQFIFQYYREEENGRGNFPPRFSGLQFPNYSSELNVNALELDDSALYLCASSLAGTSGIGETQYFGPGTRLLVL.

The chain carries TRBV7-9 and TRBJ2-3, with D possibly matching TRBD1 (6 bases). The CDR3 has 15 residues. Looked up from germline, CDR1 is SEHNR and CDR2 is FQNEAQ (reference sequence). V lost 7 bases to trimming and J lost 0 bases, with 14 bases between them. CDR3 DNA: TGTGCCAGCACTCAAGGGACAACTAGCACAGATACGCAGTATTTT. This gives the protein CASTQGTTSTDTQYF.

CDR3 nucleotide sequence: TGTGCCAGCAACCTCTACCCAACTAATGAAAAACTGTTTTTT. This codes for CASNLYPTNEKLFF. The chain carries TRBV5-8 and TRBJ1-4, with D hard to call. Trimming left V 6 bases short and J 0 bases short, with 9 bases between. CDR3 length: 14 residues. Germline values: CDR1 SGHTS, CDR2 YDEGEE. Variable domain in full (rest from reference TRBV5-8 and TRBJ1-4): EAGVTQSPTHLIKTRGQQATLRCSPISGHTSVYWYQQALGLGLQFLLWYDEGEERNRGNFPPRFSGRQFPNYSSELNVNALELEDSALYLCASNLYPTNEKLFFGSGTQLSVL.

For this clone: This sample also contains other DNA sequences that code for the same CDR3. V usage is TRBV12-5 and J usage is TRBJ1-1, with D possibly TRBD1 on 5 matching bases. Trimming left V 2 bases short and J 5 bases short, with 9 bases between. This CDR3 is 13 amino acids long. Germline CDR1 and CDR2: LGHNT and FRNRAP. CDR3 DNA: TGTGCTAGTGGTTTGTCGGGGGGGACTGAAGCTTTCTTT. Protein product: CASGLSGGTEAFF.

Concerning this clone itself: The same CDR3 arises from other DNA sequences in this sample as well. The rearrangement joins TRBV27 to TRBJ1-1; 7 nucleotides align to TRBD1. V was clipped by 5 bases and J by 1 base; unmatched bases: 4. In germline, CDR1 is MNHEY, CDR2 SMNVEV (reference sequence). CDR3 size: 14 residues. CDR3 sequence reads: CASSPRTGNTEAFF. In DNA form, the CDR3 reads TGTGCCAGCAGTCCACGGACAGGGAACACTGAAGCTTTCTTT.

V and J are TRBV28 and TRBJ2-5, with TRBD2 matching 8 bases. The CDR3 has 16 residues. V shed 4 bases and J 3 bases; nucleotides not matched to a gene: 10. The V gene's germline CDR1 is MDHEN and CDR2 SYDVKM. The chain's CDR3 is CASSSLMTSVKETQYF. The CDR3 DNA reads as TGTGCCAGCAGTTCCCTGATGACTAGCGTCAAAGAGACCCAGTACTTC. Looking up the rest from reference TRBV28 and TRBJ2-5 gives the full variable domain: DVKVTQSSRYLVKRTGEKVFLECVQDMDHENMFWYRQDPGLGLRLIYFSYDVKMKEKGDIPEGYSVSREKKERFSLILESASTNQTSMYLCASSSLMTSVKETQYFGPGTRLLVL.

This clone occurred a few times. The chain combines TRBV11-2 with TRBJ1-5; D is perhaps TRBD1 (6 bases). This CDR3 is built from 15 residues. Germline CDR1 SGHAT, CDR2 FQNNGV. V was pared by 5 bases and J by 0 bases, with 11 bases between. CDR3 protein: CASSPGQNSNQPQHF. CDR3 nucleotides: TGTGCCAGCAGCCCCGGACAGAATAGCAATCAGCCCCAGCATTTT.

The J gene is TRBJ2-5, the V gene TRBV24-1; 10 positions agree with TRBD1. The CDR3 contains 17 residues. CDR1 and CDR2 from the germline V gene are KGHDR and SFDVKD. V dropped 0 bases and J dropped 5; count of bases not matched to a gene: 8. CDR3 sequence reads: CATSDLDLTGGRETQYF. As DNA, the CDR3 is TGTGCCACCAGTGATTTGGACCTGACAGGGGGCAGGGAGACCCAGTACTTC.

This chain joins TRBV6-5 and TRBJ2-1, with 7 nucleotides matching TRBD1. This CDR3 spans 13 amino acids. V lost 7 bases and J lost 4; bases outside the gene matches: 4. CDR1 and CDR2 (germline): MNHEY, SVGAGI. The CDR3 loop reads CASTKTGYNEQFF. CDR3 nucleotides: TGTGCCAGCACCAAGACAGGGTACAATGAGCAGTTCTTC.

The chain uses TRBV30 and TRBJ2-7; either TRBD1 or TRBD2 may supply D (7 bases each). The CDR3 length is 12 residues. Between the trimmed V and J ends, which lost 5 bases and 5 bases, there was a span of 13 bases. Germline loops: CDR1 GTSNPN, CDR2 SVGIG (reference sequence). The CDR3 region is CAWGRGLNEQYF. The CDR3 region has the DNA TGTGCCTGGGGGAGGGGGCTCAACGAGCAGTACTTC.

The CDR3 reads CASSYRGRGTEGYTF. The DNA for the CDR3 is TGTGCCAGCAGTTACCGTGGCAGGGGTACAGAGGGCTACACCTTC. The V and J genes are TRBV6-6 and TRBJ1-2; tentatively, D is TRBD1 (6 bases). Trimming took 2 bases from V and 8 from J, leaving 18 bases between them. CDR1 and CDR2 (germline): MNHNY, SVGAGI (reference sequence). The CDR3 is 15 amino acids.

CDR3 protein: CASSLGTAKEETQYF. DNA of the CDR3: TGTGCCAGCAGCTTGGGGACAGCAAAAGAAGAGACCCAGTACTTC. The J gene is TRBJ2-5, the V gene TRBV5-6; perhaps TRBD1 as D (6 bases). Germline-derived CDR1 and CDR2 are SGHDT and YYEEEE. V lost 0 bases and J 3 bases, leaving 12 bases between the germline ends. The CDR3 sequence is 15 residues long.

The chain is built from TRBV6-5 and TRBJ1-5, with D hard to call. The V end lost 6 bases, the J end lost 7 bases, and 13 bases lay between the germline ends. The CDR3 loop spans 13 amino acids. Germline CDR1 is MNHEY and CDR2 is SVGAGI. CDR3 sequence reads: CASRSVSGQPQHF. Here the CDR3 DNA reads TGTGCCAGCAGATCAGTCTCAGGACAGCCCCAGCATTTT.

On this clone: The CDR3 does not close with the conserved phenylalanine or tryptophan, likely indicating a read error. The limits of the CDR3 on the DNA are not certain, so only TCRdb's listed CDR3 is given. The chain has TRBV3-1 (or the pseudogene TRBV3-2) and TRBJ1-1. Germline lookup yields CDR1 LGHDT and CDR2 YNNKEL (reference sequence). The CDR3 is 11 residues long, counting both termini. The CDR3 here is CASSQDGGARG.

The V and J genes are TRBV2 and TRBJ1-5; D remains ambiguous. Germline V gene sequence: CDR1 SNHLY, CDR2 FYNNEI. This CDR3 has 15 residues. The V end lost 7 bases, the J end lost 8 bases, and 21 bases lay between the germline ends. Here the CDR3 DNA reads TGTGCCAGCACGGGCGGGCAGCAACGTTGGGAGCCCCAGCATTTT. It translates to CASTGGQQRWEPQHF.

In this sample, this clone turned up once. V usage is TRBV6-1 and J usage is TRBJ1-6, with 10 bases identical to TRBD1. The CDR3 has 15 amino acids. The V and J ends lost 3 bases and 10 bases, in that order; junction bases with no gene match: 6. CDR1 is MNHNS and CDR2 is SASEGT in the germline V gene. CDR3 coding DNA: TGTGCCAGCAGTGAGACCGGGACAGGGGTCTCACCCCTCCACTTT. This translates into CASSETGTGVSPLHF.

The V call is TRBV29-1, the J call TRBJ2-7; D is unresolved. V lost 5 bases and J 5 bases, leaving 10 bases between the germline ends. Germline CDR1 reads SQVTM; CDR2 reads ANQGSEA. The CDR3 runs to 11 residues. CDR3 region: CSVLLVDEQYF. CDR3 bases: TGCAGCGTTCTCCTTGTAGACGAGCAGTACTTC.

This clone occurred once. The chain is built from TRBV28 and TRBJ1-1, with 10 bases that match TRBD1. Germline CDR1 reads MDHEN; CDR2 reads SYDVKM. This CDR3 spans 16 amino acids. V lost 2 bases and J lost 4; bases outside the gene matches: 7. CDR3 amino acids: CASSLRGGTGVTEAFF. The CDR3 nucleotides read TGTGCCAGCAGTTTACGCGGCGGGACAGGGGTCACTGAAGCTTTCTTT.

V gene TRBV3-1 (or the pseudogene TRBV3-2) combines with J gene TRBJ1-3; 9 nucleotides line up with TRBD1. The germline V gene encodes CDR1 LGHDT and CDR2 YNNKEL (reference sequence). The junction had 9 bases not matched to a gene; V was cut back by 5 bases and J by 4 bases. The CDR3 is 16 amino acids. CDR3 DNA: TGTGCCAGCAGCAAACGGACAGGGGACCCCGGAAACACCATATATTTT. As protein: CASSKRTGDPGNTIYF.

This clone was recorded only once. The chain uses TRBV6-5 and TRBJ2-1; possible D gene TRBD2, 5 bases. The CDR3 length is 12 residues. Trimming removed 8 bases from V and 4 bases from J, with 9 bases in between. The germline CDR1 and CDR2 sequences are MNHEY and SVGAGI. CDR3 in DNA: TGTGCCAGCGGGAGTAGGTACAATGAGCAGTTCTTC. It encodes CASGSRYNEQFF.

This rearrangement joins TRBV19 to TRBJ2-3; 13 bases map to TRBD2. CDR1 is LNHDA, CDR2 SQIVND, per germline (reference sequence). This CDR3 is 20 amino acids long. V gave up 5 bases and J gave up 4 bases; unmatched junction bases: 18. CDR3 DNA: TGTGCCAGTAGTCCGCCAAGGGGCATAGGACTAGCGGGAGCGTCAGATACGCAGTATTTT. It translates to CASSPPRGIGLAGASDTQYF.

This clone has a single count. The V gene is TRBV27, the J gene TRBJ1-1; a possible D gene is TRBD1 (5 bases). The CDR3 spans 15 residues. Trimming took 5 bases from V and 1 from J, leaving 14 bases between them. Germline values: CDR1 MNHEY, CDR2 SMNVEV (reference sequence). In DNA, the CDR3 is TGTGCCAGCAGTCAACGCGGGGGGGGGAACACTGAAGCTTTCTTT. Its translation is CASSQRGGGNTEAFF.

The chain links TRBV27 to TRBJ2-2, with TRBD1 as a possible D gene (5 bases). The CDR3 spans 14 residues. V was clipped by 7 bases and J by 2 bases, with 11 bases between them. Germline lookup yields CDR1 MNHEY and CDR2 SMNVEV (reference sequence). Written as DNA, the CDR3 is TGTGCCAGCACGCCAGGGCTAAACACCGGGGAGCTGTTTTTT. Protein: CASTPGLNTGELFF.

V usage is TRBV21-1 and J usage is TRBJ2-1; TRBD2, the table's D call, lacks a check against the DNA. TRBV21-1 is annotated as a pseudogene. This CDR3 spans 17 amino acids. The CDR3 here is CASSKATSGRADNEQFF. DNA for the CDR3: TGTGCCAGCAGCAAAGCGACTAGCGGGAGGGCTGATAATGAGCAGTTCTTC.

The chain employs TRBV18 and TRBJ2-2, with 8 nucleotides matching TRBD2. CDR1 and CDR2 from the germline V gene are KGHSH and LQKENI. The CDR3 runs 18 residues. The V gene end was trimmed by 2 bases and the J gene end by 0 bases; junction bases not matched to a gene: 8. CDR3: CASSPANGGDANTGELFF. The CDR3 nucleotides are TGTGCCAGCTCACCAGCGAACGGGGGGGACGCGAACACCGGGGAGCTGTTTTTT.